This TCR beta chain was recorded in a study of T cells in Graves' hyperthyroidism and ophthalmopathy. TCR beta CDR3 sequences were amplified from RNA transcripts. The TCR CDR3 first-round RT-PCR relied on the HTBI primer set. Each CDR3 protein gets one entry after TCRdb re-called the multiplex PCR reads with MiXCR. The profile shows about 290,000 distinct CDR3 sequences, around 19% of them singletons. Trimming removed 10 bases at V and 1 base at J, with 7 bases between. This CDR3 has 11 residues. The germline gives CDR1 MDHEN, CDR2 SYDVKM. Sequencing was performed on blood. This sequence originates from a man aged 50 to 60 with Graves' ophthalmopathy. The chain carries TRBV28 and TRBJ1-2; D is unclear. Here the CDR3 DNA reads TGTGCCATCTTCAGTAACTATGGCTACACCTTC. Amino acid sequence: CAIFSNYGYTF.